This note documents a single TCR beta chain sequence. Antigen unknown. Trimming cost V 4 bases and J 3 bases, with 15 bases left between them. Germline V CDR1 and CDR2: SGHVS, FQNEAQ. The CDR3 totals 15 residues. This sample is part of a study of T cells in Graves' hyperthyroidism and ophthalmopathy. Study-wide results and limits: Ophthalmopathy was distinguished from stable hyperthyroidism by 13 V-J signatures. Most expanded thyroid clonotypes above 0.001 recurred in blood.

The study excluded patients with uncontrolled infection, other autoimmune disease, pregnancy or lactation. Clinicians diagnosed patients from clinical symptoms, serum thyroxine and TRAb, thyroid ultrasound and orbital computed tomography. RNA transcripts provided the source from which TCR beta CDR3 regions were amplified. A set of HTBI primers served as the primers for a first-round RT-PCR of the TCR CDR3. TCRdb re-called the multiplex PCR reads through MiXCR, storing one row per CDR3 protein. Seen here are around 620,000 distinct CDR3 sequences, more than 45% observed once, and the top ten hold under 20%.

This chain joins TRBV7-8 and TRBJ2-5; tentatively, D is TRBD2 (7 bases). The sequencing input was peripheral blood or thyroid tissue (not recorded which). This clonotype was obtained from an adult woman with Graves' disease, either hyperthyroidism or ophthalmopathy (not recorded which). CDR3 protein: CASSYSGGWEETQYF. The CDR3, as DNA: TGTGCCAGCAGCTACTCGGGGGGCTGGGAAGAGACCCAGTACTTC. The full variable domain, rest sourced from reference TRBV7-8 and TRBJ2-5, is GAGVSQSPRYKVAKRGQDVALRCDPISGHVSLFWYQQALGQGPEFLTYFQNEAQLDKSGLPSDRFFAERPEGSVSTLKIQRTQQEDSAVYLCASSYSGGWEETQYFGPGTRLLVL.